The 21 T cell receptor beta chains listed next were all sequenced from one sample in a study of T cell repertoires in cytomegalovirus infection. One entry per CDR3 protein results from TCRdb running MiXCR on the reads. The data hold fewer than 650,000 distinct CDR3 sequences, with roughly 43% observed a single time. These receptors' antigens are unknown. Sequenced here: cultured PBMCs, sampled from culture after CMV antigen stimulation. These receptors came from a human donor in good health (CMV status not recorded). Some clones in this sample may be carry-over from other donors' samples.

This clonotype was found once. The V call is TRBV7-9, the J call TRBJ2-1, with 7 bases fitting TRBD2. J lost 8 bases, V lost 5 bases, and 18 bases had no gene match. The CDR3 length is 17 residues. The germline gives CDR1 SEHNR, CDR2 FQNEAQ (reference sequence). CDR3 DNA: TGTGCCAGCAGCCACGGGTCCCGGACTAGTAGCCGCGATGAGCAGTTCTTC. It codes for CASSHGSRTSSRDEQFF.

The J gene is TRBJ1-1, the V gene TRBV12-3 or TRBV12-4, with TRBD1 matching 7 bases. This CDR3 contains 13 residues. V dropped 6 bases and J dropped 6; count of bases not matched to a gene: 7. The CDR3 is CASSRRTGAEAFF. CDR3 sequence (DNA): TGTGCCAGCAGCCGCAGAACAGGGGCTGAAGCTTTCTTT.

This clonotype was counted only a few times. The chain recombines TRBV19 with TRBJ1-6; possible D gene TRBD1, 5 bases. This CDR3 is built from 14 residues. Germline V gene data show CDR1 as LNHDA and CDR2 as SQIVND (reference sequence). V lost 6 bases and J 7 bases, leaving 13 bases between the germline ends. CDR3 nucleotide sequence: TGTGCCAGTAGGGGGACGGTGCTGAATTCACCCCTCCACTTT. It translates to CASRGTVLNSPLHF.

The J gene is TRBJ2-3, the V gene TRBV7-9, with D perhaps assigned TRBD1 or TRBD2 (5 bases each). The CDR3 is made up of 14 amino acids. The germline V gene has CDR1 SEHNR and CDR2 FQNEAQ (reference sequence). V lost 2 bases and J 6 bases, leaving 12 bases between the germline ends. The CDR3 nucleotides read TGTGCCAGCAGCTTATGGGACCCAAGGGATACGCAGTATTTT. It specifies CASSLWDPRDTQYF.

In nucleotides, the CDR3 is TGCAGTGCTAGAGCCCCGACAGGAATGTACACTGAAGCTTTCTTT. This encodes CSARAPTGMYTEAFF. The rearrangement links TRBV20-1 to TRBJ1-1; weak D call: TRBD1 (6 bases). Trimming cost V 1 base and J 3 bases, with 15 bases left between them. CDR1 is DFQATT, CDR2 SNEGSKA, per germline (reference sequence). This CDR3 has 15 amino acids.

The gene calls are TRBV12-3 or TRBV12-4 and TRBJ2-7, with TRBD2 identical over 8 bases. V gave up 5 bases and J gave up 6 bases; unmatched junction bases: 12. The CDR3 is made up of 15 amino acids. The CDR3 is CASSPRAGEPLEQYF. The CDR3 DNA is TGTGCCAGCAGTCCCCGAGCGGGAGAGCCTCTCGAGCAGTACTTC.

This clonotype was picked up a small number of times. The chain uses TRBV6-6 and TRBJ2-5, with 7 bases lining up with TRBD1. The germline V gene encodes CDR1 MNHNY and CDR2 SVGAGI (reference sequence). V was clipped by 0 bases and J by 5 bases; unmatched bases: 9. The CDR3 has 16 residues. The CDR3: CASSYSPPTGVETQYF. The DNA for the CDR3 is TGTGCCAGCAGTTACTCACCCCCTACAGGGGTCGAGACCCAGTACTTC.

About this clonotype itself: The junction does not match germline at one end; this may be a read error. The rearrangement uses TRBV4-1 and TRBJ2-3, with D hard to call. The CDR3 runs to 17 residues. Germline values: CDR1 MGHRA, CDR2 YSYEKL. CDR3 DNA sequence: TGTGCCAGCAGCCAGTCACTCGGGCTACAATATAGGGATACGCAGTATTTT. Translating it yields CASSQSLGLQYRDTQYF.

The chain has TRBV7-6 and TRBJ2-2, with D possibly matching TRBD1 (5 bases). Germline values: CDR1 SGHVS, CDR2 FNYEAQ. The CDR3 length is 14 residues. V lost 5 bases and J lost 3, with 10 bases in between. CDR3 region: CASSLQGDTGELFF. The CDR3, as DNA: TGTGCCAGCAGCCTGCAGGGTGACACCGGGGAGCTGTTTTTT.

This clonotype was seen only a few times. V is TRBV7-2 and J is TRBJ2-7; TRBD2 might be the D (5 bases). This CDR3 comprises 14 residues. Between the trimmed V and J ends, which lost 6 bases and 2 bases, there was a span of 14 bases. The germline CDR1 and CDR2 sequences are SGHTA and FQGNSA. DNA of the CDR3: TGTGCCAGCAGAGGGCCGGGGTCCCCCTACGAGCAGTACTTC. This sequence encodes CASRGPGSPYEQYF.

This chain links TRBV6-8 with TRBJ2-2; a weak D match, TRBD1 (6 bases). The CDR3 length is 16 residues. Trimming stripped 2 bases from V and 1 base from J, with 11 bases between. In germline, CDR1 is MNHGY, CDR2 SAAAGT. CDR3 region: CASSYAGTMNTGELFF. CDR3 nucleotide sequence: TGTGCCAGCAGTTACGCCGGGACAATGAACACCGGGGAGCTGTTTTTT.

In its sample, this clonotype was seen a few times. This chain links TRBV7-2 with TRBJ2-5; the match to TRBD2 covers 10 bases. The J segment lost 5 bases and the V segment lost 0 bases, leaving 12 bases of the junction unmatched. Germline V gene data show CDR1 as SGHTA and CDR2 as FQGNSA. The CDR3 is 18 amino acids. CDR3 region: CASSLATSGGALVETQYF. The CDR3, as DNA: TGTGCCAGCAGCTTAGCGACAAGCGGGGGGGCCCTAGTCGAGACCCAGTACTTC.

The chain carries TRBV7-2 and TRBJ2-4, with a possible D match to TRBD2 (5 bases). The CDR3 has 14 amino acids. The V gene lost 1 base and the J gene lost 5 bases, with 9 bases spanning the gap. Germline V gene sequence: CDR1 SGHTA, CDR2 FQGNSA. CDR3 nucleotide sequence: TGTGCCAGCAGCTTAGTAGCGAGGGAAAACATTCAGTACTTC. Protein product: CASSLVARENIQYF.

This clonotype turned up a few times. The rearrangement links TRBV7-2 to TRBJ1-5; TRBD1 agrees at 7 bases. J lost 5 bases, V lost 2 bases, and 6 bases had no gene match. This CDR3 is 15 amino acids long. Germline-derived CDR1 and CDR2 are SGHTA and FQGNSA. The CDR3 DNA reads TGTGCCAGCAGCTTACGAACAGGGGCTTATCAGCCCCAGCATTTT. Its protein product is CASSLRTGAYQPQHF.

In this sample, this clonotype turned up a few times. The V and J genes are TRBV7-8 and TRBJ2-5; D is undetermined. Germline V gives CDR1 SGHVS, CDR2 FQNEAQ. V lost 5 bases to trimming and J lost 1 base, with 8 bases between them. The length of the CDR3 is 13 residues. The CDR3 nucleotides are TGTGCCAGCAGCCGGCCAAGCCAAGAGACCCAGTACTTC. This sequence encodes CASSRPSQETQYF.

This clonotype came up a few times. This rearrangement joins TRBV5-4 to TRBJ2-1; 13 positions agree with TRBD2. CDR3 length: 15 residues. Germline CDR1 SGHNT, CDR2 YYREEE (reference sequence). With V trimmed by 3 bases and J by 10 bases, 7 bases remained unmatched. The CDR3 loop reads CASSSRTSGGTEQFF. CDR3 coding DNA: TGTGCCAGCAGCTCCCGGACTAGCGGGGGTACGGAGCAGTTCTTC.

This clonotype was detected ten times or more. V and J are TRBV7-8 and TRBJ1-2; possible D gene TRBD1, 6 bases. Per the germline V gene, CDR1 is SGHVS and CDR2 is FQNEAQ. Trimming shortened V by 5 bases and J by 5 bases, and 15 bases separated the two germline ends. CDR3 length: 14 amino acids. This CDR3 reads CASSQNREGYGYTF. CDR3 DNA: TGTGCCAGCAGCCAAAACAGGGAAGGGTATGGCTACACCTTC.

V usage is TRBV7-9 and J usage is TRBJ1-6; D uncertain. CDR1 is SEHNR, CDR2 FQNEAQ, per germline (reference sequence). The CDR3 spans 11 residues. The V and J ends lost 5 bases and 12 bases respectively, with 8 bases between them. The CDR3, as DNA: TGTGCCAGCAGCCTCGGGGAACCCCTCCACTTT. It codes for CASSLGEPLHF.

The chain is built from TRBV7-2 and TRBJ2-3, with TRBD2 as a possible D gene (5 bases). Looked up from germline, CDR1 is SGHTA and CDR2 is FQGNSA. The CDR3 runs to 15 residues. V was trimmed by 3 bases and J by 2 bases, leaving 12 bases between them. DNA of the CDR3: TGTGCCAGCAGCTTCCAAGTGGGAGTCACAGATACGCAGTATTTT. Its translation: CASSFQVGVTDTQYF.

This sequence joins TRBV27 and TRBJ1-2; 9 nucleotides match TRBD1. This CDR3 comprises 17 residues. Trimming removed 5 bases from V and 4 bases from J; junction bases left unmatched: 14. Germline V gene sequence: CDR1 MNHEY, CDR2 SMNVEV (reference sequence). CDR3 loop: CASSTYRGPSALYGYTF. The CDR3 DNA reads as TGTGCCAGCAGTACCTACAGGGGGCCCTCTGCACTCTATGGCTACACCTTC.

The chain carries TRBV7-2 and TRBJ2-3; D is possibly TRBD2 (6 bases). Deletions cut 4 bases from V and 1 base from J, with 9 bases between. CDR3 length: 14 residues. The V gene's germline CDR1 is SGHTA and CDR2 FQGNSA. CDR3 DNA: TGTGCCAGCAGCTATAGCGGTCGCACAGATACGCAGTATTTT. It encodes CASSYSGRTDTQYF.